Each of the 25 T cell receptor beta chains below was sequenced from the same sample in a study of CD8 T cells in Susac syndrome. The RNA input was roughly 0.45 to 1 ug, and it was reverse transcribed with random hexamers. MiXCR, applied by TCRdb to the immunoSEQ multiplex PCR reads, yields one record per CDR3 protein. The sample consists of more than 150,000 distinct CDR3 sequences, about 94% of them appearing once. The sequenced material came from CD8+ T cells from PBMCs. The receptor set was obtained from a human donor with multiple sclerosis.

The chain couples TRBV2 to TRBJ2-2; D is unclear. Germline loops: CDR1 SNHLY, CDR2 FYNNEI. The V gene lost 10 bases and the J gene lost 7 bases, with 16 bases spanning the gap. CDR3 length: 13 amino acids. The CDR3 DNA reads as TGTGCCACCCTGCTCCCCTTGGGCGGGGAGCTGTTTTTT. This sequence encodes CATLLPLGGELFF.

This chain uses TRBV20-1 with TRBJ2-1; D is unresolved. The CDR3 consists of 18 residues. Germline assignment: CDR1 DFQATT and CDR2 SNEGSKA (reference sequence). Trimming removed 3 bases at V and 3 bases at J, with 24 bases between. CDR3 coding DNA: TGCAGTGCTAGGTCCCCCCTCGGCCAGGCGGCGGACTACAATGAGCAGTTCTTC. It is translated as CSARSPLGQAADYNEQFF.

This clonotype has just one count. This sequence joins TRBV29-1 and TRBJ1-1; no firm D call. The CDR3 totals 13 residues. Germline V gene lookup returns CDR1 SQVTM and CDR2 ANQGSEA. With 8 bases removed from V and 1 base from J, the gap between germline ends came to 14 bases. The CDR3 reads CSTRPAKNTEAFF. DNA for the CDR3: TGCAGCACCCGACCAGCGAAGAACACTGAAGCTTTCTTT.

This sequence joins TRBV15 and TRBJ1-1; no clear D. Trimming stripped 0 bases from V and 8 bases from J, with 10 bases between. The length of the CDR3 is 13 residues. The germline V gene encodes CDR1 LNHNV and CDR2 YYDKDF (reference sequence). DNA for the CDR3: TGTGCCACCAGCAGAGATCCCAAGGCGGAAGCTTTCTTT. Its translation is CATSRDPKAEAFF.

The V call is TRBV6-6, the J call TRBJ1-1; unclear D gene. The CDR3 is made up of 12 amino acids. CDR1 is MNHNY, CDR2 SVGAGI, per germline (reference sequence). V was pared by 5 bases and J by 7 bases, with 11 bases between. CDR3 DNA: TGTGCCAGCAGTCCGACGAGGAATGAAGCTTTCTTT. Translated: CASSPTRNEAFF.

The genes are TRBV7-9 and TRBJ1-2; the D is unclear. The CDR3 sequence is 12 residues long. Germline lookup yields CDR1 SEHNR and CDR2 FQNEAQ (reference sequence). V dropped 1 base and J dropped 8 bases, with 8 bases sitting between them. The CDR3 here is CASSLGREGYTF. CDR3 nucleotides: TGTGCCAGCAGCTTAGGGAGGGAGGGCTACACCTTC.

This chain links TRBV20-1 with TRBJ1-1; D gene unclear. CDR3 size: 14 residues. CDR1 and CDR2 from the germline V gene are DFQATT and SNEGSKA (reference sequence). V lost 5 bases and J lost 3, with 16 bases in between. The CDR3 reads CSAWGDFGDTEAFF. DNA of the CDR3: TGCAGTGCTTGGGGTGATTTTGGGGACACTGAAGCTTTCTTT.

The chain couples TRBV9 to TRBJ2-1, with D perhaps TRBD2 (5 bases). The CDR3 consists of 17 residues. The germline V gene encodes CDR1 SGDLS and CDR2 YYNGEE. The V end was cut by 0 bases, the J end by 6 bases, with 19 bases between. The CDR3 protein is CASSVGGAGLPPNEQFF. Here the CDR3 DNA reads TGTGCCAGCAGCGTAGGCGGTGCAGGACTCCCACCCAATGAGCAGTTCTTC.

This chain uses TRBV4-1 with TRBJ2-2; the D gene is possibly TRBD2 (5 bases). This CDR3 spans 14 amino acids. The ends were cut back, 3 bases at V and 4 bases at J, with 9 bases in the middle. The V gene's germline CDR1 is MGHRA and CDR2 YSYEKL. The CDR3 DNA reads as TGCGCCAGCAGCCAGGAGGATAGCACCGGGGAGCTGTTTTTT. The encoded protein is CASSQEDSTGELFF.

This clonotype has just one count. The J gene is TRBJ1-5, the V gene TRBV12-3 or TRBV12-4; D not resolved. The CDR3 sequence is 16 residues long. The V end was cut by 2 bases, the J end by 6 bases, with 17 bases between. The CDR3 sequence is CASSLIGPGEGQPQHF. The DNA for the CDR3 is TGTGCCAGCAGTTTAATAGGGCCGGGTGAGGGTCAGCCCCAGCATTTT.

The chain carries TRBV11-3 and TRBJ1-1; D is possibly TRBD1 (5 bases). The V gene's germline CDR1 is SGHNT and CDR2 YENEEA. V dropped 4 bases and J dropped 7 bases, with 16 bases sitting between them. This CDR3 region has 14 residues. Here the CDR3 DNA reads TGTGCCAGCAGCTCCAGGGAGTTTCTAGGTGAAGCTTTCTTT. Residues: CASSSREFLGEAFF.

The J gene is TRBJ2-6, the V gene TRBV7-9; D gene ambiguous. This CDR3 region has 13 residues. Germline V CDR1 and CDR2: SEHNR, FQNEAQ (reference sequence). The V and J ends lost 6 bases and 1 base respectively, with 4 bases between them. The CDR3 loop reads CASSHSGANVLTF. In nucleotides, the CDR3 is TGTGCCAGCAGTCATTCTGGGGCCAACGTCCTGACTTTC.

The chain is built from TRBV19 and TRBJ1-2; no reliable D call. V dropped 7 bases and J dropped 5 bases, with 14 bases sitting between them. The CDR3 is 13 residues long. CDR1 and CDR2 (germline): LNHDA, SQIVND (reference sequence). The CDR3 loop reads CASKGTAQYGYTF. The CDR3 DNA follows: TGTGCCAGTAAGGGCACAGCTCAATATGGCTACACCTTC.

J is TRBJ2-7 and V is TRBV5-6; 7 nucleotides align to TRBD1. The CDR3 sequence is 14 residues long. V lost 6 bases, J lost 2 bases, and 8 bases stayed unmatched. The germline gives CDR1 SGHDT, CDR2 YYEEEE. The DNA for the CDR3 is TGTGCCAGCACCAAAAGCAGGGGGACCTACGAGCAGTACTTC. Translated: CASTKSRGTYEQYF.

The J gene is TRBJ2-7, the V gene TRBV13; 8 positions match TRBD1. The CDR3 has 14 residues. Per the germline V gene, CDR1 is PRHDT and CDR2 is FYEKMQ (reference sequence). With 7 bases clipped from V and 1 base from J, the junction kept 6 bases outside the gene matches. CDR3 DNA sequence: TGTGCCAGCACAAACCGGGACAGGTCCTACGAGCAGTACTTC. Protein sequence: CASTNRDRSYEQYF.

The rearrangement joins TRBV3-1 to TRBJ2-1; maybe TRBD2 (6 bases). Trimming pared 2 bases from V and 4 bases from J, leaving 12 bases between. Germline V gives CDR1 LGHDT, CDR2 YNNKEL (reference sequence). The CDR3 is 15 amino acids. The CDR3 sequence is CASSQHSGGYNEQFF. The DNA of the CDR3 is TGTGCCAGCAGCCAACACTCCGGGGGTTACAATGAGCAGTTCTTC.

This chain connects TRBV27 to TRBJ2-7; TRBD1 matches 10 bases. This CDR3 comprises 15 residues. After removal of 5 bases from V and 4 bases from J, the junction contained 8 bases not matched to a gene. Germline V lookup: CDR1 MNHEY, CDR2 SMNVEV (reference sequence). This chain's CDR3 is CASSPADRGRYEQYF. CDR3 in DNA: TGTGCCAGCAGTCCCGCGGACAGGGGGAGGTACGAGCAGTACTTC.

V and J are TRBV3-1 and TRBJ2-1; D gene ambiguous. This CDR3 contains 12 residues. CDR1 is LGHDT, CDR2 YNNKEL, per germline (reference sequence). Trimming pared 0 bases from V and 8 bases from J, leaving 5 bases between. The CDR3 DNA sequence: TGTGCCAGCAGCCAAGATTACGATGAGCAGTTCTTC. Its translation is CASSQDYDEQFF.

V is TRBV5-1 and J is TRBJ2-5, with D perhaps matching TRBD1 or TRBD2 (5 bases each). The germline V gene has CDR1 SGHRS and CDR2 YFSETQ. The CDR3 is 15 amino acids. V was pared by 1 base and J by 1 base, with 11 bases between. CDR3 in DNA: TGCGCCAGCAGCTTGCAGGGACGCCTCCAAGAGACCCAGTACTTC. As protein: CASSLQGRLQETQYF.

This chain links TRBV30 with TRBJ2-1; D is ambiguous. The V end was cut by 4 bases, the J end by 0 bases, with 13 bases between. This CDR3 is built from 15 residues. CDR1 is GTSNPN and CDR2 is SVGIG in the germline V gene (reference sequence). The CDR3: CAWNPVMSSYNEQFF. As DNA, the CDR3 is TGTGCCTGGAATCCCGTTATGAGCTCCTACAATGAGCAGTTCTTC.

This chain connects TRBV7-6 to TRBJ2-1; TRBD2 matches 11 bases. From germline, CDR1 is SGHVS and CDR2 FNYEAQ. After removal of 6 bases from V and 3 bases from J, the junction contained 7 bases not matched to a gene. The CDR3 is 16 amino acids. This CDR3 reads CASSITGTSGYNEQFF. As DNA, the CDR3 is TGTGCCAGCAGTATAACCGGGACTAGCGGCTACAATGAGCAGTTCTTC. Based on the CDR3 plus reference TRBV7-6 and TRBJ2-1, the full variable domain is GAGVSQSPRYKVTKRGQDVALRCDPISGHVSLYWYRQALGQGPEFLTYFNYEAQQDKSGLPNDRFSAERPEGSISTLTIQRTEQRDSAMYRCASSITGTSGYNEQFFGPGTRLTVL.

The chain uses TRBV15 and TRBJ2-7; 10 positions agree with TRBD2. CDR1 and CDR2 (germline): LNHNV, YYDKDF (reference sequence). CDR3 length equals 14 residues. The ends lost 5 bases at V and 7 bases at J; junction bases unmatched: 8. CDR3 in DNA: TGTGCCACCAGCTGGGCTAGCGGGGGAAATGAGCAGTACTTC. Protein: CATSWASGGNEQYF.

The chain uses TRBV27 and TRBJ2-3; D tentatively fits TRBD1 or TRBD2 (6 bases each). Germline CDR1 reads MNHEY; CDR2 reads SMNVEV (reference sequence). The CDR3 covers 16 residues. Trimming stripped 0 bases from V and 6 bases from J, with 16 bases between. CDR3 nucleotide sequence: TGTGCCAGCAGTTTATCACCGGGGGCAAGAACTGATACGCAGTATTTT. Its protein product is CASSLSPGARTDTQYF.

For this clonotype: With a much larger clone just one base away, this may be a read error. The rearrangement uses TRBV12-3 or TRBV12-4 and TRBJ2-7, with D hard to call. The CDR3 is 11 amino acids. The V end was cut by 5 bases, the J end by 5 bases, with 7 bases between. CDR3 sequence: CASSPSNEQYF. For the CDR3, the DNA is TGTGCCAGCAGTCCTTCCAACGAGCAGTACTTC.

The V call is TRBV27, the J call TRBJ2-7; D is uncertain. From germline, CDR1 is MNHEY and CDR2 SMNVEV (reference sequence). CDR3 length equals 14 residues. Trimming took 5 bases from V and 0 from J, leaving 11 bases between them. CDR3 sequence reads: CASSPWSTSYEQYF. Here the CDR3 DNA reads TGTGCCAGCAGTCCGTGGTCCACCTCCTACGAGCAGTACTTC.